Sequencing of this TCR beta chain was carried out in a study of blood T cell repertoires in COVID-19. Study summary: Spain, Italy and the United States supplied samples that represented acute and convalescent COVID-19. PBMCs, B-cell-depleted T cells, or T cells provided the cDNA or gDNA that made up the material.

Per the authors' pipeline: It was from reference gene primer amplification that nucleated cell counts were estimated. Sequenced by immunoSEQ multiplex PCR; TCRdb stores in-frame clones only, minus some. D and trimming come from the DNA, and the V and J calls and clone size come from that table. The data contain 35,000 to 40,000 clones, over 75% of them seen just once; the ten biggest clones take up 25% to 30%. This CDR3 region has 15 residues. The J segment lost 4 bases and the V segment lost 4 bases, leaving 11 bases of the junction unmatched. CDR1 and CDR2 (germline): SGHRS, YFSETQ. Material: peripheral blood. This TCR was sampled from a man of 80 years or more with active or convalescent COVID-19. The chain employs TRBV5-1 and TRBJ2-7; 7 nucleotides align to TRBD2. CDR3 nucleotides: TGCGCCAGCAGCCCCTCCGGAACTAGCGTGTACGAGCAGTACTTC. Translation: CASSPSGTSVYEQYF.